Listed below are T cell receptor beta chains from one sample, sequenced in a study of shared clonotypes between healthy human individuals. Method: immunoSEQ multiplex PCR; TCRdb's copy keeps in-frame clones and lacks some. The profile shows more than 1,200,000 clones, just under 99% of them singletons. The sample was naive CD4+ T cells sorted from blood. The receptors shown here come from a man younger than 40 in good health. Each CDR3 is given with its conserved first and last residue. The D gene is left open where the match is weak. Rows may omit the clone size; those that give it use once, few, many or a size class.

clone size,D gene,V gene,J gene,CDR3 length,CDR3 DNA,CDR3 protein
NA,TRBD2,TRBV7-8,TRBJ2-7,14,TGTGCCAGCAGAGGGGTAGCGGGAGCCGACGAGCAGTACTTC,CASRGVAGADEQYF
NA,NA,TRBV6-5,TRBJ2-7,15,TGTGCCAGCAGTTACTCGAACCTAGCCTCCTACGAGCAGTACTTC,CASSYSNLASYEQYF
once,TRBD1,TRBV7-6,TRBJ2-1,14,TGTGCCAGCAGCTTAGGGACAGGGAGTGGTGAGCAGTTCTTC,CASSLGTGSGEQFF
NA,NA,TRBV29-1,TRBJ2-7,15,TGCAGCGTATCCCTGGCCAGCGTCAGCTCCTACGAGCAGTACTTC,CSVSLASVSSYEQYF
NA,TRBD2,TRBV18,TRBJ2-7,16,TGTGCCAGCTCACCACCGATAATAGCGGGAGAGGACGAGCAGTACTTC,CASSPPIIAGEDEQYF
NA,TRBD2,TRBV28,TRBJ2-1,15,TGTGCCAGCAGCGCTAGCGGGAGCTCCTACAATGAGCAGTTCTTC,CASSASGSSYNEQFF
NA,NA,TRBV2,TRBJ1-5,14,TGTGCCAGCAGTGATGATGGGACCGATCAGCCCCAGCATTTT,CASSDDGTDQPQHF
once,TRBD2,TRBV7-6,TRBJ2-1,17,TGTGCCAGCAGCTTAAGACTAGCGGGAGTGGTAGGAAATGAGCAGTTCTTC,CASSLRLAGVVGNEQFF
NA,NA,TRBV5-1,TRBJ1-2,15,TGCGCCAGCAGCTTGGCCGAGGCCCCCGGCTATGGCTACACCTTC,CASSLAEAPGYGYTF
NA,TRBD1,TRBV28,TRBJ2-1,15,TGTGCCAGCAGATCCGCCGGGACAGGGGACGATGAGCAGTTCTTC,CASRSAGTGDDEQFF
NA,NA,TRBV30,TRBJ2-1,14,TGTGCCTGGAGACCGGGAGTAAATAACAATGAGCAGTTCTTC,CAWRPGVNNNEQFF
few,NA,TRBV10-1,TRBJ2-7,11,TGCGCCAGCAGTGTTGGCTACGAGCAGTACTTC,CASSVGYEQYF
NA,NA,TRBV2,TRBJ1-2,14,TGTGCCAGCAGTGTTACGGACGGATCCCGCGGCTACACCTTC,CASSVTDGSRGYTF
NA,NA,TRBV7-3,TRBJ2-5,14,TGTGCCAGCAGCTTAGGCCAGGGACGTGGGACCCAGTACTTC,CASSLGQGRGTQYF
NA,NA,TRBV7-6,TRBJ2-5,14,TGTGCCAGCAGCCCTGCCGGCCCTGGAGAGACCCAGTACTTC,CASSPAGPGETQYF
NA,TRBD1,TRBV5-4,TRBJ1-1,17,TGTGCCAGCAGCCCACCGGGACAGGGGTCTATGAACACTGAAGCTTTCTTT,CASSPPGQGSMNTEAFF
NA,NA,TRBV7-9,TRBJ1-4,11,TGTGCCAGCAGTTACACAGAAAAACTGTTTTTT,CASSYTEKLFF
NA,NA,TRBV7-9,TRBJ2-7,16,TGTGCCAGCAGCTTAGGAGCAGGGGCGGGCTCCTACGAGCAGTACTTC,CASSLGAGAGSYEQYF
NA,TRBD2,TRBV4-1,TRBJ2-5,17,TGCGCCAGCAGCCATTCCGGGGGCGGGAGGGCCAAGGAGACCCAGTACTTC,CASSHSGGGRAKETQYF
NA,NA,TRBV6-5,TRBJ2-1,11,TGTGCCAGCAGCTCCGGGGGTGAGCAGTTCTTC,CASSSGGEQFF
NA,NA,TRBV7-6,TRBJ2-5,15,TGTGCCAGCAGCGTAAACTACGGCAGGCAAGAGACCCAGTACTTC,CASSVNYGRQETQYF
NA,NA,TRBV5-1,TRBJ2-3,15,TGCGCCAGCAGTCACCCCGGGACTCTCACAGATACGCAGTATTTT,CASSHPGTLTDTQYF
NA,NA,TRBV4-2,TRBJ1-2,14,TGTGCCAGCAGCCAATCCGGGACGGTCTATGGCTACACCTTC,CASSQSGTVYGYTF
NA,NA,TRBV27,TRBJ1-2,14,TGTGCCAGCAGTCCGACACAGGCCCCAAGTGGCTACACCTTC,CASSPTQAPSGYTF
NA,TRBD1,TRBV28,TRBJ2-5,15,TGTGCCAGCAGTTCTGTACAGGGGGTCGGGGAGACCCAGTACTTC,CASSSVQGVGETQYF
NA,NA,TRBV28,TRBJ1-1,13,TGTGCCAGCAGTTTTTCCTCGAACACTGAAGCTTTCTTT,CASSFSSNTEAFF
NA,NA,TRBV5-1,TRBJ2-2,15,TGCGCCAGCAGCTTGGGAGCGGCTAACACCGGGGAGCTGTTTTTT,CASSLGAANTGELFF
NA,TRBD1,TRBV9,TRBJ1-1,16,TGTGCCAGCAGCGTAGGACAGGGCGAGGGAGGCACTGAAGCTTTCTTT,CASSVGQGEGGTEAFF